This TCR beta chain was retrieved from a study of response to subunit inactivated influenza vaccine. Study-wide findings and caveats: Authors suggested each seasonal influenza vaccination recruits few new T cells.

The CDR3 contains 14 residues. V was clipped by 2 bases and J by 5 bases, with 12 bases between them. Germline V gene data show CDR1 as MGHRA and CDR2 as YSYEKL. Details on this clonotype: What it binds is unknown. This clone may be a read error of a much larger clone one base away.

TCRdb reprocessed the RT-PCR reads with MiXCR, giving one entry per CDR3 protein. This sample has 550,000 to 600,000 distinct CDR3 sequences, with 12% found just once. The sequencing here drew on PBMCs from blood, taken on the day of vaccination. J is TRBJ1-1 and V is TRBV4-1, with D perhaps TRBD1 (5 bases). The receptor comes from a man aged 50 to 59 who received an inactivated influenza vaccine. This chain's CDR3 is CASSQIWGKTEAFF. Written as DNA, the CDR3 is TGCGCCAGCAGCCAAATATGGGGGAAGACTGAAGCTTTCTTT.